One sample yielded the 12 T cell receptor beta chains listed below, sequenced in a study of T cells after yellow fever vaccination. TCRdb processed the 5' RACE reads anew with MiXCR; each CDR3 protein has one entry. The sample consists of around 500,000 distinct CDR3 sequences, 21% of them appearing once. This material consisted of PBMCs, taken roughly 20 days after the first yellow fever vaccination. These receptors all stem from a man between 18 and 35 years old who received the YFV17D yellow fever vaccine.

This sequence joins TRBV5-1 and TRBJ1-1; 11 positions match TRBD1. Germline V gene data show CDR1 as SGHRS and CDR2 as YFSETQ. Trimming removed 3 bases from V and 5 bases from J; junction bases left unmatched: 6. This CDR3 region has 15 residues. The CDR3, as DNA: TGCGCCAGCAGCTCCCGGACAGGGGGCAGGACTGAAGCTTTCTTT. It codes for CASSSRTGGRTEAFF. The full variable domain, rest sourced from reference TRBV5-1 and TRBJ1-1, is KAGVTQTPRYLIKTRGQQVTLSCSPISGHRSVSWYQQTPGQGLQFLFEYFSETQRNKGNFPGRFSGRQFSNSRSEMNVSTLELGDSALYLCASSSRTGGRTEAFFGQGTRLTVV.

This clonotype was found a few times. The chain joins TRBV7-2 to TRBJ2-5; 15 positions agree with TRBD2. The CDR3 contains 17 residues. Losses at the gene ends were 1 base for V and 4 bases for J; bases not matched to a gene: 4. Germline V gene lookup returns CDR1 SGHTA and CDR2 FQGNSA. CDR3 in DNA: TGTGCCAGCAGCTTAGGGACTAGCGGGGGGGCCCCAGAGACCCAGTACTTC. Residues: CASSLGTSGGAPETQYF.

This sequence joins TRBV5-1 and TRBJ2-3; D remains unclear. The CDR3 consists of 14 residues. The V and J ends lost 2 bases and 0 bases respectively, with 7 bases between them. Germline lookup yields CDR1 SGHRS and CDR2 YFSETQ. CDR3: CASSFTESTDTQYF. Written as DNA, the CDR3 is TGCGCCAGCAGCTTTACGGAGAGCACAGATACGCAGTATTTT.

This chain connects TRBV27 to TRBJ1-5; 7 nucleotides align to TRBD1. This CDR3 is built from 13 residues. Per the germline V gene, CDR1 is MNHEY and CDR2 is SMNVEV (reference sequence). J gave up 6 bases and V 5 bases, and 4 bases lay outside the gene matches. The CDR3 sequence is CASSPQGVQPQHF. CDR3 in DNA: TGTGCCAGCAGTCCGCAGGGGGTTCAGCCCCAGCATTTT.

This clonotype was observed a few times. The chain employs TRBV7-2 and TRBJ2-3; the match to TRBD2 covers 10 bases. Germline V gene data show CDR1 as SGHTA and CDR2 as FQGNSA. Trimming removed 6 bases from V and 4 bases from J; junction bases left unmatched: 4. The CDR3 consists of 14 residues. CDR3 DNA: TGTGCCAGCAGTCCTACTAGCGGGGCAGATACGCAGTATTTT. Translation: CASSPTSGADTQYF.

This chain connects TRBV6-1 to TRBJ1-1; 9 nucleotides line up with TRBD1. The CDR3 spans 14 residues. The germline V gene encodes CDR1 MNHNS and CDR2 SASEGT. Unmatched junction bases numbered 8, after V lost 7 bases and J lost 5 bases. The CDR3 DNA reads TGTGCCAGCAAAAGAAGGGACAGGGAGACTGAAGCTTTCTTT. This translates into CASKRRDRETEAFF.

Only a few counts were recorded for this clonotype. The chain combines TRBV7-8 with TRBJ2-7; D is possibly TRBD2 (6 bases). The CDR3 sequence is 16 residues long. Germline loops: CDR1 SGHVS, CDR2 FQNEAQ. Trimming removed 7 bases at V and 2 bases at J, with 21 bases between. The DNA for the CDR3 is TGTGCCAGCACCGTTTCCCCGGGACTTAGTACCTACGAGCAGTACTTC. Its translation: CASTVSPGLSTYEQYF.

The table lists this clonotype with a few counts. The chain joins TRBV7-8 to TRBJ1-1; D ambiguous. The CDR3 sequence is 14 residues long. The V gene's germline CDR1 is SGHVS and CDR2 FQNEAQ. V dropped 5 bases and J dropped 5 bases, with 15 bases sitting between them. The CDR3 spells CASSPGRVGTEAFF. In DNA form, the CDR3 reads TGTGCCAGCAGCCCGGGGAGGGTAGGGACTGAAGCTTTCTTT.

The chain joins TRBV28 to TRBJ2-4; no reliable D call. Looked up from germline, CDR1 is MDHEN and CDR2 is SYDVKM. V lost 3 bases, J lost 6 bases, and 12 bases lay in between. This CDR3 region has 14 residues. The CDR3 nucleotides are TGTGCCAGCAGTTTTGCCGAGTGGGGAAACATTCAGTACTTC. As protein: CASSFAEWGNIQYF.

This clonotype occurred many times. The CDR3 is CSAITGNYGYTF. The CDR3 DNA sequence: TGCAGTGCTATAACGGGAAACTATGGCTACACCTTC. This chain uses TRBV20-1 with TRBJ1-2; D is uncertain. The CDR3 extends over 12 amino acids. The germline V gene encodes CDR1 DFQATT and CDR2 SNEGSKA (reference sequence). Trimming left V 4 bases short and J 2 bases short, with 8 bases between.

The chain employs TRBV20-1 and TRBJ2-5; 8 bases line up with TRBD1. CDR3 length: 14 residues. V dropped 3 bases and J dropped 4; count of bases not matched to a gene: 7. Germline V gives CDR1 DFQATT, CDR2 SNEGSKA (reference sequence). The chain's CDR3 is CSASSRGPLETQYF. The CDR3 coding sequence is TGCAGTGCTAGTAGCAGGGGGCCCCTAGAGACCCAGTACTTC.

The CDR3 DNA follows: TGCGCCAGCAGCCATCTCGACAGGGGTACTGAAGCTTTCTTT. Protein product: CASSHLDRGTEAFF. The chain is built from TRBV4-3 and TRBJ1-1, with 8 positions matching TRBD1. Germline-derived CDR1 and CDR2 are LGHNA and YSLEER. The CDR3 runs 14 residues. V lost 3 bases and J lost 5; bases outside the gene matches: 5.